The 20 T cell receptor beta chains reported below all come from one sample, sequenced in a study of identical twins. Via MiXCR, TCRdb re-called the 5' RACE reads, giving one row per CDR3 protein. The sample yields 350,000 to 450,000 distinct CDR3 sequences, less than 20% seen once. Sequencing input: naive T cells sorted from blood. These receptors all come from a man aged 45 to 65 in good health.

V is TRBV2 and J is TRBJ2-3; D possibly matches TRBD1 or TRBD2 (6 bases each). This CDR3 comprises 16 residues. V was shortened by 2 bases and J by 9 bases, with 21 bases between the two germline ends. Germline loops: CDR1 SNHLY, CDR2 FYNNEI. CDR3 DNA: TGTGCCAGCAGTGAACGAGGTCGGGGAACAGGGAGGACGCAGTATTTT. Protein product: CASSERGRGTGRTQYF.

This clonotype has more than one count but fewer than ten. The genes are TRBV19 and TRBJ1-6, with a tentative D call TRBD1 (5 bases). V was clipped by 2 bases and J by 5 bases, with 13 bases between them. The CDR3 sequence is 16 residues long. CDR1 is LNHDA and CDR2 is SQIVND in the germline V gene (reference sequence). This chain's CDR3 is CASSIRSGTDNSPLHF. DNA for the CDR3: TGTGCCAGTAGTATACGATCCGGGACCGATAATTCACCCCTCCACTTT.

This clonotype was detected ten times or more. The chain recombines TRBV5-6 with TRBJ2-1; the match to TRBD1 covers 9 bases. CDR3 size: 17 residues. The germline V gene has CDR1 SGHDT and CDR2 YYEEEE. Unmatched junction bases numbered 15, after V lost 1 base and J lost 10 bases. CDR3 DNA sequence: TGTGCCAGCAGCTTGTCTTACTCCCGGGGACAGGGTAAGGAGCAGTTCTTC. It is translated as CASSLSYSRGQGKEQFF.

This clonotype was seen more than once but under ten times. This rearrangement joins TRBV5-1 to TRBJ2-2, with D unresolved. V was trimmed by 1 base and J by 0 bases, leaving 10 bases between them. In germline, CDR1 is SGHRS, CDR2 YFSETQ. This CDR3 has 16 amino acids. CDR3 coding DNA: TGCGCCAGCAGCTTGTCTGGCCCCCCGAACACCGGGGAGCTGTTTTTT. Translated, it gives CASSLSGPPNTGELFF.

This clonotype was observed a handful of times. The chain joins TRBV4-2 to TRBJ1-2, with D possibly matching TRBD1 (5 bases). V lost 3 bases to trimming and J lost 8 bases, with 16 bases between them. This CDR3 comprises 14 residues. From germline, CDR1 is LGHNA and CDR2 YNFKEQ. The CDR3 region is CASSHYRDRRGYTF. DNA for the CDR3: TGTGCCAGCAGCCATTACCGGGACCGTAGGGGCTACACCTTC.

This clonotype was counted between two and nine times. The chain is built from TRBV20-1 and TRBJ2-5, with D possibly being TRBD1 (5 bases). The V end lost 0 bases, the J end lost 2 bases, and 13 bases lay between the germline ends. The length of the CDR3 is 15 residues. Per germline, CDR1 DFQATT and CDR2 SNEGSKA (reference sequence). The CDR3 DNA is TGCAGTGCTAGAGAGGCTAGGGGTTGGCAAGAGACCCAGTACTTC. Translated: CSAREARGWQETQYF.

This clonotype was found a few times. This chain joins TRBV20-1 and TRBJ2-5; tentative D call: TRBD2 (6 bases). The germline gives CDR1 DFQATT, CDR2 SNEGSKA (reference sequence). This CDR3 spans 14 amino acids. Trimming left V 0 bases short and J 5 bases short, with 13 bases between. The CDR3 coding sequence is TGCAGTGCTAGAGAACTAGCCACCGGGGAGACCCAGTACTTC. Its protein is CSARELATGETQYF.

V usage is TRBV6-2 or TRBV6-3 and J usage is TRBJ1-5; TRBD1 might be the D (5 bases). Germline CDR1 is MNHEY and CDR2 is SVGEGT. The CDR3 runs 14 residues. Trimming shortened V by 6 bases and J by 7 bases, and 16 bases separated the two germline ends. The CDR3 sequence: CASRFGGQGQPQHF. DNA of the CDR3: TGTGCCAGCAGGTTCGGAGGACAAGGGCAGCCCCAGCATTTT.

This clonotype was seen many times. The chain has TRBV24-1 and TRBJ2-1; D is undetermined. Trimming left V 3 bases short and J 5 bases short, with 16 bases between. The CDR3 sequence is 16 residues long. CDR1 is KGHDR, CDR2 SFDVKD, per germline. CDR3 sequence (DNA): TGTGCCACCAGTGATCGGACGGCGCTAGTCAACAATGAGCAGTTCTTC. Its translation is CATSDRTALVNNEQFF.

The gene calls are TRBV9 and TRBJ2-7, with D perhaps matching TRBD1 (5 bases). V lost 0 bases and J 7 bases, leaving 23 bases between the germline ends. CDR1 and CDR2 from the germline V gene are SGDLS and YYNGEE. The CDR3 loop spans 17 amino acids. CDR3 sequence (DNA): TGTGCCAGCAGCGTAGGAGATCGGACCTTAGGGGTTTTGGAGCAGTACTTC. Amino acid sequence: CASSVGDRTLGVLEQYF.

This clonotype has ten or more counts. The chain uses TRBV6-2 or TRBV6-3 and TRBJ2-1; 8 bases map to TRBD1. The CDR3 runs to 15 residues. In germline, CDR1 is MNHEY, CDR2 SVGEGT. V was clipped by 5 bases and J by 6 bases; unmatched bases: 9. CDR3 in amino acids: CASSPRQGSANEQFF. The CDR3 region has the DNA TGTGCCAGCAGTCCACGACAGGGGTCGGCCAATGAGCAGTTCTTC.

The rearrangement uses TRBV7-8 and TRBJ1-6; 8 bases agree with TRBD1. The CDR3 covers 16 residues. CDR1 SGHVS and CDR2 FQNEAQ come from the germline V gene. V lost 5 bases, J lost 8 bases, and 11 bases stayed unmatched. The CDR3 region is CASSQGQAGHYSPLHF. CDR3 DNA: TGTGCCAGCAGCCAGGGACAGGCGGGCCATTATTCACCCCTCCACTTT.

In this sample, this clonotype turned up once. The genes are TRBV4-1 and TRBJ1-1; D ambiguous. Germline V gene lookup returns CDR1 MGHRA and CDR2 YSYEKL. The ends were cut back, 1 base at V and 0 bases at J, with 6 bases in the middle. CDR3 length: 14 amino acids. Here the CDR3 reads CASSQVSMNTEAFF. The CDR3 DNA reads TGCGCCAGCAGCCAAGTATCTATGAACACTGAAGCTTTCTTT.

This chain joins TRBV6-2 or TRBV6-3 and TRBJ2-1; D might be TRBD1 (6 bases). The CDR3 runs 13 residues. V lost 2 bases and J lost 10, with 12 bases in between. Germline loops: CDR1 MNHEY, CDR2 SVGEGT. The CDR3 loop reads CASSYTRGNEQFF. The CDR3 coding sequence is TGTGCCAGCAGTTACACCAGGGGAAACGAGCAGTTCTTC.

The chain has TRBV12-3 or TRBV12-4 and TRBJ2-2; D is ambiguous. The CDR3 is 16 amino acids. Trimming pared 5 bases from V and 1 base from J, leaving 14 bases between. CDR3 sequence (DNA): TGTGCCAGCAGTCCTCCTCCCGGATTGAACACCGGGGAGCTGTTTTTT. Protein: CASSPPPGLNTGELFF.

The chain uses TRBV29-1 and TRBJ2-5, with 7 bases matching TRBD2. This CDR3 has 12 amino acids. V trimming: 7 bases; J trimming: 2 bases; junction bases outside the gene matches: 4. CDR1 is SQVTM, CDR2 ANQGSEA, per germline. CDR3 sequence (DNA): TGCAGCGCCGGACTAGGTCAAGAGACCCAGTACTTC. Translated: CSAGLGQETQYF.

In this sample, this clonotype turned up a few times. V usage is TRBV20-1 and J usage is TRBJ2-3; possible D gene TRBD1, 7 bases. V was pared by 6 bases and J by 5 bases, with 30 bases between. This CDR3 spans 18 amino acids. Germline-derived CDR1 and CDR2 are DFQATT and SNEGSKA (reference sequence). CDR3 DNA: TGCAGTGCGCCCGTCCCGACAGGGAGGCGGGAAAAAGGAGATACGCAGTATTTT. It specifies CSAPVPTGRREKGDTQYF.

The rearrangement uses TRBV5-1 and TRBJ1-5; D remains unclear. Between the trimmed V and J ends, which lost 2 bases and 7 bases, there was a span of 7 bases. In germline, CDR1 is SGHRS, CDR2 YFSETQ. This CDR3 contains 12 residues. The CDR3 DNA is TGCGCCAGCAGCTTATGGGTCCAGCCCCAGCATTTT. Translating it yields CASSLWVQPQHF.

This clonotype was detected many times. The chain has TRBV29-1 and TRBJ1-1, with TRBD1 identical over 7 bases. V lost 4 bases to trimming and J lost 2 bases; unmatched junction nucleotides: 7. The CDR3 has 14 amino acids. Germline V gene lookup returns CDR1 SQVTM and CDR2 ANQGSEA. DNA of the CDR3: TGCAGCGTTGGCCCCGGGACAGCCAACACTGAAGCTTTCTTT. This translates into CSVGPGTANTEAFF.

In DNA, the CDR3 is TGTGCCACCAGCAGAGCACGGGGCCCCTACAATGAGCAGTTCTTC. Protein sequence: CATSRARGPYNEQFF. The chain links TRBV15 to TRBJ2-1; possibly TRBD1 or TRBD2 for D (5 bases each). Looked up from germline, CDR1 is LNHNV and CDR2 is YYDKDF (reference sequence). The V gene lost 1 base and the J gene lost 2 bases, with 9 bases spanning the gap. This CDR3 has 15 amino acids.